Below are 21 T cell receptor beta chains sequenced from a single sample in a study of T-cell memory formation after mild COVID-19. Using its own MiXCR run on the 5' RACE reads, TCRdb lists one record per CDR3 protein. Of about 260,000 distinct CDR3 sequences listed, 15% to 20% are singletons. Sequencing input: PBMCs or a T cell subset sorted from them (not recorded which). The receptors come from a young man who had mild COVID-19 (a few samples of this study predate the infection). Cell type and time point are not known.

The sample holds a few counts of this clonotype. The chain uses TRBV24-1 and TRBJ2-2; unclear D gene. CDR3 size: 14 residues. V lost 3 bases, J lost 2 bases, and 6 bases lay in between. Germline CDR1 KGHDR, CDR2 SFDVKD. Here the CDR3 DNA reads TGTGCCACCAGTGATACAAGAAACACCGGGGAGCTGTTTTTT. It codes for CATSDTRNTGELFF.

The rearrangement links TRBV5-5 to TRBJ2-1, with a weak D call TRBD1 (6 bases). CDR1 is SGHKS and CDR2 is YYEKEE in the germline V gene (reference sequence). This CDR3 is built from 13 residues. V was trimmed by 2 bases and J by 9 bases, leaving 12 bases between them. The CDR3 nucleotides read TGTGCCAGCAGCTTCGGGAACAGGGCTGAGCAGTTCTTC. Encoded protein: CASSFGNRAEQFF.

The rearrangement links TRBV7-8 to TRBJ2-3, with 8 bases matching TRBD1. V dropped 6 bases and J dropped 3; count of bases not matched to a gene: 5. Germline CDR1 and CDR2: SGHVS and FQNEAQ. The CDR3 extends over 14 amino acids. The CDR3 sequence: CASSRTGWTDTQYF. The CDR3 DNA sequence: TGTGCCAGCAGTAGGACAGGGTGGACAGATACGCAGTATTTT.

This clonotype occurred many times. This chain connects TRBV18 to TRBJ2-3; D remains unclear. Per germline, CDR1 KGHSH and CDR2 LQKENI. The germline V and J ends were trimmed by 8 bases and 0 bases, with 9 bases remaining between them. The CDR3 totals 13 residues. The CDR3 region is CASSPPSTDTQYF. The DNA of the CDR3 is TGTGCCAGCAGCCCTCCTAGCACAGATACGCAGTATTTT.

This clonotype was observed a few times. This rearrangement joins TRBV7-3 to TRBJ1-1, with D perhaps TRBD1 (5 bases). The V end was cut by 2 bases, the J end by 4 bases, with 8 bases between. The CDR3 length is 13 residues. Germline V gene sequence: CDR1 SGHTA, CDR2 FQGTGA. The CDR3 loop reads CASSLQQATEAFF. The CDR3 DNA reads TGTGCCAGCAGCTTACAACAGGCCACTGAAGCTTTCTTT.

The chain is built from TRBV6-5 and TRBJ1-2; D is ambiguous. The CDR3 length is 13 residues. Trimming removed 5 bases at V and 7 bases at J, with 14 bases between. The V gene's germline CDR1 is MNHEY and CDR2 SVGAGI. CDR3 sequence (DNA): TGTGCCAGCAGTGTTCATCCGGTCTTTGGCTACACCTTC. Residues: CASSVHPVFGYTF.

This clonotype was found once. This chain joins TRBV4-1 and TRBJ2-7; 9 nucleotides align to TRBD1. Germline assignment: CDR1 MGHRA and CDR2 YSYEKL. The CDR3 extends over 16 amino acids. V shed 1 base and J 3 bases; nucleotides not matched to a gene: 7. CDR3 sequence reads: CASSQVITGGGYEQYV. The CDR3 region has the DNA TGCGCCAGCAGCCAAGTAATAACAGGGGGCGGCTACGAGCAGTACGTC.

The V and J genes are TRBV6-2 or TRBV6-3 and TRBJ1-1; D is unclear. The CDR3 spans 13 residues. The germline V gene has CDR1 MNHEY and CDR2 SVGEGT. The V gene lost 2 bases and the J gene lost 0 bases, with 4 bases spanning the gap. For the CDR3, the DNA is TGTGCCAGCAGTTACATGATGAACACTGAAGCTTTCTTT. It encodes CASSYMMNTEAFF.

The V gene is TRBV5-6, the J gene TRBJ2-5; 8 bases are a match to TRBD1. CDR1 is SGHDT and CDR2 is YYEEEE in the germline V gene. The CDR3 extends over 15 amino acids. V gave up 4 bases and J gave up 3 bases; unmatched junction bases: 8. CDR3 protein: CASSGTGDSKETQYF. The DNA of the CDR3 is TGTGCCAGCAGCGGGACAGGAGATAGTAAAGAGACCCAGTACTTC.

There are a few counts of this clonotype. This chain uses TRBV7-9 with TRBJ1-2, with D unclear. The CDR3 extends over 13 amino acids. The germline CDR1 and CDR2 sequences are SEHNR and FQNEAQ (reference sequence). V shed 5 bases and J shed 3 bases, with 10 bases lying between them. In DNA, the CDR3 is TGTGCCAGCAGCCAAGACGGAGACTATGGCTACACCTTC. It translates to CASSQDGDYGYTF.

J is TRBJ2-1 and V is TRBV12-3 or TRBV12-4, with 9 bases matching TRBD2. J gave up 8 bases and V 2 bases, and 7 bases lay outside the gene matches. This CDR3 is 15 amino acids long. The CDR3 sequence: CASSLLVRGGHEQFF. In nucleotides, the CDR3 is TGTGCCAGCAGTTTACTGGTGCGGGGGGGCCATGAGCAGTTCTTC.

The rearrangement joins TRBV7-9 to TRBJ2-3; D is unresolved. CDR3 length equals 15 residues. Looked up from germline, CDR1 is SEHNR and CDR2 is FQNEAQ (reference sequence). The ends were cut back, 1 base at V and 0 bases at J, with 8 bases in the middle. CDR3: CASSLVVSSTDTQYF. CDR3 sequence (DNA): TGTGCCAGCAGCTTAGTAGTGTCTAGCACAGATACGCAGTATTTT.

This clonotype was counted only a few times. The CDR3 is CSARISPDEQFF. As DNA, the CDR3 is TGCAGTGCTAGAATTAGCCCCGATGAGCAGTTCTTC. This chain connects TRBV20-1 to TRBJ2-1; D is ambiguous. Trimming left V 2 bases short and J 8 bases short, with 10 bases between. The germline gives CDR1 DFQATT, CDR2 SNEGSKA (reference sequence). The CDR3 spans 12 residues.

Only a few counts were recorded for this clonotype. The V gene is TRBV4-1, the J gene TRBJ2-6, with D perhaps being TRBD1 or TRBD2 (5 bases each). Trimming cost V 3 bases and J 1 base, with 13 bases left between them. The CDR3 loop spans 17 amino acids. Looked up from germline, CDR1 is MGHRA and CDR2 is YSYEKL. In nucleotides, the CDR3 is TGCGCCAGCAGCCAGGGACGAGGGGCTTCTGGGGCCAACGTCCTGACTTTC. Translated, it gives CASSQGRGASGANVLTF.

The chain carries TRBV2 and TRBJ1-2, with a possible D match to TRBD1 (6 bases). CDR3 length equals 14 residues. CDR1 and CDR2 (germline): SNHLY, FYNNEI. V shed 6 bases and J shed 5 bases, with 16 bases lying between them. The CDR3 DNA follows: TGTGCCAGCAGCCTAAGGACAGCTACATATGGCTACACCTTC. Translated: CASSLRTATYGYTF.

The V and J genes are TRBV2 and TRBJ1-3; D is possibly TRBD1 (6 bases). CDR1 and CDR2 from the germline V gene are SNHLY and FYNNEI. The V end lost 9 bases, the J end lost 4 bases, and 13 bases lay between the germline ends. The CDR3 extends over 13 amino acids. CDR3 sequence (DNA): TGTGCCAGTTACCGGGACATCGGAAACACCATATATTTT. Its translation is CASYRDIGNTIYF.

This clonotype was detected ten times or more. The genes are TRBV5-1 and TRBJ2-1; possibly TRBD1 for D (6 bases). From germline, CDR1 is SGHRS and CDR2 YFSETQ. Trimming took off 4 bases at V and 7 bases at J, with 15 bases between the two ends. CDR3 length: 14 amino acids. The CDR3 DNA is TGCGCCAGCAGCGGGAAACAGGGCCCTAATGAGCAGTTCTTC. Its protein product is CASSGKQGPNEQFF.

This clonotype was detected only a few times. This rearrangement joins TRBV5-4 to TRBJ2-4; D gene ambiguous. Germline CDR1 reads SGHNT; CDR2 reads YYREEE (reference sequence). Between the trimmed V and J ends, which lost 4 bases and 9 bases, there was a span of 11 bases. CDR3 length: 12 residues. CDR3 loop: CASSTSRSIQYF. The CDR3 nucleotides read TGTGCCAGCAGCACCAGTAGGAGCATTCAGTACTTC.

The genes are TRBV20-1 and TRBJ2-5; D gene ambiguous. The CDR3 is made up of 12 amino acids. Germline CDR1 is DFQATT and CDR2 is SNEGSKA (reference sequence). V was trimmed by 4 bases and J by 0 bases, leaving 6 bases between them. CDR3 sequence (DNA): TGCAGTGCTACAACGTACCAAGAGACCCAGTACTTC. Its translation is CSATTYQETQYF.

V is TRBV2 and J is TRBJ1-5; D gene uncertain. The length of the CDR3 is 14 residues. Trimming removed 4 bases from V and 5 bases from J, with 12 bases in between. CDR1 is SNHLY, CDR2 FYNNEI, per germline. CDR3 bases: TGTGCCAGCAGTGGCCCCTCCGCGTATCAGCCCCAGCATTTT. Translated: CASSGPSAYQPQHF.

This clonotype was counted a few times. V and J are TRBV2 and TRBJ1-3; 7 bases match TRBD1. Unmatched junction bases numbered 5, after V lost 9 bases and J lost 0 bases. From germline, CDR1 is SNHLY and CDR2 FYNNEI. The CDR3 loop spans 14 amino acids. The CDR3 region is CARTDRVSGNTIYF. In DNA, the CDR3 is TGTGCCAGAACCGACAGGGTCTCTGGAAACACCATATATTTT.